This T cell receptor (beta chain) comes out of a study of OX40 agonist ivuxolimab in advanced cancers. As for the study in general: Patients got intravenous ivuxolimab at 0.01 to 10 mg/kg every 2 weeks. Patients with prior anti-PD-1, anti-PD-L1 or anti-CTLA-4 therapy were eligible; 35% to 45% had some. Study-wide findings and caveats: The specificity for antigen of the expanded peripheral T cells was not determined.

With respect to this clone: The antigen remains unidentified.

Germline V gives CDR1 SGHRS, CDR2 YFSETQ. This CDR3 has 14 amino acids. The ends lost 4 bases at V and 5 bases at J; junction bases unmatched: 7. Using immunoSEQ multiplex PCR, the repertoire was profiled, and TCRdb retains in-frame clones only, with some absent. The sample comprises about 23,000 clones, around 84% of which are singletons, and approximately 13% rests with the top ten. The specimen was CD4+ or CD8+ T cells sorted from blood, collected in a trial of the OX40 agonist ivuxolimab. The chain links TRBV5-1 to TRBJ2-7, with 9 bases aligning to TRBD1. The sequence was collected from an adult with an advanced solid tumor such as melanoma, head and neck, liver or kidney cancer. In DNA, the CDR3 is TGCGCCAGCAGCCCCCGGGACAGGGTAAACGAGCAGTACTTC. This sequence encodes CASSPRDRVNEQYF.